This entry concerns a single TCR beta chain. The sample contains more than one DNA sequence encoding this CDR3. The sample belongs to a study of blood T cell repertoires in COVID-19. Clinical history as reported by participants underpinned cohort assignment. For recovered donors of Cohort 3, there were two negative PCRs, clearance, or symptom resolution. Trimming stripped 5 bases from V and 0 bases from J, with 12 bases between. The CDR3 covers 15 residues. Germline V gene data show CDR1 as SGHTA and CDR2 as FQGTGA. In the study's own analysis: Reference gene primer amplification yielded estimated nucleated cell counts. Only in-frame clones appear in the TCRdb table, and some are missing; sequencing was by immunoSEQ multiplex PCR. V and J calls and clone size are copied from that table; D and trimming were computed from the DNA. This table has 230,000 or so clones, about 85% appearing once.

This receptor was obtained from a woman younger than 45 who had recovered from COVID-19. Sequenced sample: PBMCs or T cells enriched from blood (not recorded which). This chain links TRBV7-3 with TRBJ2-3; possible D gene TRBD2, 7 bases. The CDR3, as DNA: TGTGCCAGCAGCCTCACGGGGGGCAGCACAGATACGCAGTATTTT. This codes for CASSLTGGSTDTQYF.